This T cell receptor beta chain was profiled in a study of blood T cell repertoires in COVID-19. TCRdb's table, derived via immunoSEQ multiplex PCR, lists solely in-frame clones and lacks some. The table lists roughly 140,000 clones, 88% of them singletons. The sequenced material came from peripheral blood. The source of this sequence is a human donor in a cohort sampled during active COVID-19.

CDR3 nucleotide sequence: TGTGCCAGCAGCCAAGTTCGGTGGGAGCAGTACTTC. Residues: CASSQVRWEQYF. The chain couples TRBV14 to TRBJ2-7; D ambiguous. CDR1 and CDR2 from the germline V gene are SGHDN and FVKESK. V shed 1 base and J shed 7 bases, with 8 bases lying between them. This CDR3 has 12 amino acids. Full variable domain (missing parts from reference TRBV14 and TRBJ2-7): EAGVTQFPSHSVIEKGQTVTLRCDPISGHDNLYWYRRVMGKEIKFLLHFVKESKQDESGMPNNRFLAERTGGTYSTLKVQPAELEDSGVYFCASSQVRWEQYFGPGTRLTVT.